These T cell receptor beta chains were read from a single sample in a study of metastatic and nonmetastatic thyroid tumors. MiXCR re-clonotyped the PCR reads for TCRdb. The sample shows more than 20,000 clones, 10% to 15% of them seen only once. The sequencing input was blood. The receptors stem from a female donor with papillary thyroid cancer or a benign thyroid nodule (not recorded which). Some clones in this sample may be carry-over from other donors' samples. Each CDR3 is given with its conserved first and last residue. The D gene is left open where the match is weak. The size of a clone is reported for some rows only, either as once, few or many, or as a class for expanded clones.

>-|many|TRBV7-2|TRBJ2-5
TGTGCCAGCAGCTTCAGGGGAGGGTATCAAGAGACCCAGTACTTC
CASSFRGGYQETQYF
>TRBD2|many|TRBV6-1|TRBJ2-1
TGTGCCAGCTGGGGACTACCGCAGGGCAATGAGCAGTTCTTC
CASWGLPQGNEQFF
>-|many|TRBV4-1|TRBJ1-5
TGCGCCAGCAGCCAAGAAGGGGTCGGCAATCAGCCCCAGCATTTT
CASSQEGVGNQPQHF
>-|many|TRBV6-5|TRBJ2-5
TGTGCCAGCAGATACTGGACAGATGACCAAGAGACCCAGTACTTC
CASRYWTDDQETQYF
>TRBD2|many|TRBV19|TRBJ2-7
TGTGCCAGTAGCCCGGGACTAGCGGGAGGCGCCAACTTC
CASSPGLAGGANF
>-|many|TRBV10-2|TRBJ2-7
TGCGCCAGCAGTGAGTCGGAAGCTTACGAGCAGTACTTC
CASSESEAYEQYF
>TRBD2|-|TRBV20-1|TRBJ2-1
TGCAGTGCTAGAGATGGGCGGGAGTGTGGGAATGAGCAGTTCTTC
CSARDGRECGNEQFF
>-|-|TRBV20-1|TRBJ1-5
TGCAGTGCCAAAGACAGCAATCAGCCCAAACATTTT
CSAKDSNQPKHF
>-|many|TRBV27|TRBJ2-7
TGTGCCAGCAGTTCTAGCGACTACTACGAGCAGTACTTC
CASSSSDYYEQYF
>TRBD1|-|TRBV6-1|TRBJ2-7
TGTGCCAGCAGAAAACAGGGGGGCCCTTACGAGCAGTACTTC
CASRKQGGPYEQYF
>-|many|TRBV28|TRBJ1-4
TGTGCCAGCAGTACCCAGGAAAAACTGTTTTTT
CASSTQEKLFF
>-|many|TRBV5-4|TRBJ1-1
TGTGCCAGCAGCTTGGCGCAGGGAAGTATTGAAGCTTTCTTT
CASSLAQGSIEAFF
>TRBD2|-|TRBV20-1|TRBJ2-3
TGCAGTGCTGGCTCGTTCCGTATCGGGAGGGCTAGGCCAGATACGCAGTATTTT
CSAGSFRIGRARPDTQYF
>-|many|TRBV9|TRBJ1-5
TGTGCCAGCAGCGCCACAGCAGCCAGCAATCAGCCCCAGCATTTT
CASSATAASNQPQHF
>TRBD2|many|TRBV24-1|TRBJ2-3
TGTGCCACCAGTGATTGGGGTAGCGGGGGGAAAAGGAATACGCAGTATTTT
CATSDWGSGGKRNTQYF
>TRBD1|many|TRBV19|TRBJ2-2
TGTGCCAGTAGTTTGGGACAGGGAGGCACCGGGGAGCTGTTTTTT
CASSLGQGGTGELFF